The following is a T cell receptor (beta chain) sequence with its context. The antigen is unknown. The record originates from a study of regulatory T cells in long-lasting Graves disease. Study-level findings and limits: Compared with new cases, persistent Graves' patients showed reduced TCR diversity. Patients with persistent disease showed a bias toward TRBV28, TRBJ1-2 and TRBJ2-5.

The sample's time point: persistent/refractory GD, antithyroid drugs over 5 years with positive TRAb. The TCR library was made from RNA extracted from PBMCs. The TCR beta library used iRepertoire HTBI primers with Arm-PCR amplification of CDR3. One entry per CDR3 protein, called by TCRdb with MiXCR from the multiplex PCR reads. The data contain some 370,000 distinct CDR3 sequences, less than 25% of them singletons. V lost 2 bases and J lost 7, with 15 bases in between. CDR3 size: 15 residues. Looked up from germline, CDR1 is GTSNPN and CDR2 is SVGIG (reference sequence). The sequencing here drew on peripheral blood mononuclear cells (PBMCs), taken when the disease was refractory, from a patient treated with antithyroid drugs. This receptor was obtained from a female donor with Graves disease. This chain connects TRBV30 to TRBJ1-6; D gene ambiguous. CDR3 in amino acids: CAWSFWDSGNSPLHF. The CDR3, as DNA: TGTGCCTGGAGTTTCTGGGATTCTGGGAATTCACCCCTCCACTTT.